This passage covers 22 T cell receptor beta chains from one sample sequenced in a study of blood T cell repertoires in COVID-19. The repertoire was sequenced with immunoSEQ multiplex PCR; TCRdb's copy has only in-frame clones and lacks some. Of some 270,000 clones in the sample, about 80% were seen once. The sample comprised peripheral blood. These receptors were obtained from a person aged 65 to 79 with COVID-19, enrolled during active disease.

The rearrangement joins TRBV6-2 or TRBV6-3 to TRBJ1-1; 8 bases agree with TRBD1. The CDR3 sequence is 16 residues long. From germline, CDR1 is MNHEY and CDR2 SVGEGT. V trimming: 4 bases; J trimming: 3 bases; junction bases outside the gene matches: 10. Written as DNA, the CDR3 is TGTGCCAGCAGTTCTAGAACAGGGGGTCTCGACACTGAAGCTTTCTTT. It yields the protein CASSSRTGGLDTEAFF.

This sequence joins TRBV19 and TRBJ2-2; 11 nucleotides agree with TRBD2. The junction had 10 bases not matched to a gene; V was cut back by 9 bases and J by 7 bases. Germline CDR1 reads LNHDA; CDR2 reads SQIVND (reference sequence). The CDR3 runs 15 residues. CDR3 nucleotide sequence: TGTGCCAGCCGTTGGGGGACTAGCGGTAACGGGGAGCTGTTTTTT. Translated: CASRWGTSGNGELFF.

This chain links TRBV5-1 with TRBJ2-2; 9 bases are a match to TRBD1. Germline trimming cut 5 bases from V and 1 base from J; bases unmatched to any gene: 3. Germline V gene sequence: CDR1 SGHRS, CDR2 YFSETQ. The length of the CDR3 is 15 residues. CDR3 in amino acids: CASRQGAENTGELFF. In DNA form, the CDR3 reads TGCGCCAGCAGACAGGGGGCAGAGAACACCGGGGAGCTGTTTTTT.

This clone was observed once. The chain uses TRBV7-9 and TRBJ2-2; 12 bases map to TRBD1. V gave up 7 bases and J gave up 7 bases; unmatched junction bases: 13. The CDR3 has 17 amino acids. Germline V gene lookup returns CDR1 SEHNR and CDR2 FQNEAQ (reference sequence). The CDR3 reads CASTHTRDRGRSGELFF. CDR3 DNA: TGTGCCAGCACTCACACCCGGGACAGGGGGCGAAGCGGGGAGCTGTTTTTT.

The CDR3 reads CASSQGESYEQYF. CDR3 DNA: TGCGCCAGCAGTCAGGGCGAGAGCTACGAGCAGTACTTC. The chain couples TRBV23-1 to TRBJ2-7; no reliable D call. TRBV23-1 is sorted into the ORF group, with uncertain function. Trimming cost V 3 bases and J 3 bases, with 9 bases left between them. The CDR3 has 13 amino acids.

This clone is a singleton in its sample. This chain links TRBV6-4 with TRBJ1-1, with D uncertain. The CDR3 runs 13 residues. CDR1 and CDR2 (germline): MRHNA, SNTAGT. The V end lost 2 bases, the J end lost 4 bases, and 8 bases lay between the germline ends. CDR3 coding DNA: TGTGCCAGCAGTGACCAACTTTCCACTGAAGCTTTCTTT. This sequence encodes CASSDQLSTEAFF.

The chain joins TRBV3-1 (or the pseudogene TRBV3-2) to TRBJ2-3, with a possible D match to TRBD1 (5 bases). From germline, CDR1 is LGHDT and CDR2 YNNKEL (reference sequence). Trimming pared 3 bases from V and 5 bases from J, leaving 18 bases between. The CDR3 loop spans 16 amino acids. The chain's CDR3 is CASSHAGRSRVDTQYF. CDR3 DNA sequence: TGTGCCAGCAGCCACGCAGGGCGCTCTCGAGTAGATACGCAGTATTTT.

The chain has TRBV5-1 and TRBJ1-3, with TRBD1 as a possible D gene (5 bases). V gave up 2 bases and J gave up 0 bases, with 9 bases separating them. CDR3 size: 15 residues. CDR1 is SGHRS, CDR2 YFSETQ, per germline. The CDR3 reads CASSLTGDSGNTIYF. CDR3 coding DNA: TGCGCCAGCAGCTTAACAGGTGACTCTGGAAACACCATATATTTT.

The J gene is TRBJ1-4, the V gene TRBV11-2; TRBD1 aligns across 8 bases. The germline CDR1 and CDR2 sequences are SGHAT and FQNNGV. With V trimmed by 5 bases and J by 8 bases, 10 bases remained unmatched. This CDR3 has 15 amino acids. Here the CDR3 DNA reads TGTGCCAGCAGCCTCGCCGGGACAGGAGCAGAAAAACTGTTTTTT. Translating it yields CASSLAGTGAEKLFF. Full variable domain (remainder filled in from reference TRBV11-2 and TRBJ1-4): EAGVAQSPRYKIIEKRQSVAFWCNPISGHATLYWYQQILGQGPKLLIQFQNNGVVDDSQLPKDRFSAERLKGVDSTLKIQPAKLEDSAVYLCASSLAGTGAEKLFFGSGTQLSVL.

This clone was seen repeatedly, ten times or more. CDR3 in DNA: TGTGCCAGCAGCGTCAGGACAGGGCAAGAGGGTGGCTACACCTTC. Translating it yields CASSVRTGQEGGYTF. V usage is TRBV7-8 and J usage is TRBJ1-2; 8 positions match TRBD1. Germline V lookup: CDR1 SGHVS, CDR2 FQNEAQ. The CDR3 is 15 residues long. V was clipped by 5 bases and J by 7 bases; unmatched bases: 12.

This clone was detected only a few times. This chain joins TRBV5-1 and TRBJ1-3; D perhaps matches TRBD1 (5 bases). V was pared by 1 base and J by 0 bases, with 8 bases between. This CDR3 comprises 15 residues. Germline CDR1 SGHRS, CDR2 YFSETQ. This chain's CDR3 is CASSLSGGSGNTIYF. CDR3 nucleotides: TGCGCCAGCAGCTTGTCCGGGGGCTCTGGAAACACCATATATTTT.

This clone was seen more than once but under ten times. The genes are TRBV27 and TRBJ2-4, with 10 bases lining up with TRBD1. The junction had 4 bases not matched to a gene; V was cut back by 2 bases and J by 9 bases. Germline V gives CDR1 MNHEY, CDR2 SMNVEV (reference sequence). This CDR3 spans 14 amino acids. CDR3 nucleotide sequence: TGTGCCAGCAGTTTAGGTGGGACAGGGGTCATTCAGTACTTC. Translation: CASSLGGTGVIQYF.

This clone showed up just once. The chain employs TRBV27 and TRBJ2-7; TRBD1 matches 10 bases. Germline CDR1 and CDR2: MNHEY and SMNVEV (reference sequence). V shed 5 bases, J shed 6 bases, and the junction held 4 bases outside the gene matches. This CDR3 is built from 13 residues. The CDR3 here is CASSRQGAPEQYF. CDR3 bases: TGTGCCAGCAGTAGACAGGGGGCCCCCGAGCAGTACTTC.

This clone has just one count. The chain recombines TRBV3-1 (or the pseudogene TRBV3-2) with TRBJ1-6; D is uncertain. CDR3 size: 15 residues. Germline CDR1 LGHDT, CDR2 YNNKEL (reference sequence). V lost 0 bases and J 9 bases, leaving 12 bases between the germline ends. CDR3 nucleotide sequence: TGTGCCAGCAGCCAAGAGCCCCGGGTGCTTTCACCCCTCCACTTT. Amino acid sequence: CASSQEPRVLSPLHF.

As DNA, the CDR3 is TGTGCCAGTAGTACGACCGGGACAGGGGATCAGCCCCAGCATTTT. Translating gives CASSTTGTGDQPQHF. The rearrangement links TRBV19 to TRBJ1-5, with TRBD1 matching 10 bases. Trimming cost V 4 bases and J 5 bases; bases outside gene matches: 5. The CDR3 totals 15 residues. Per the germline V gene, CDR1 is LNHDA and CDR2 is SQIVND (reference sequence).

The rearrangement uses TRBV7-2 and TRBJ1-1, with unresolved D. Germline CDR1 SGHTA, CDR2 FQGNSA. This CDR3 is 14 amino acids long. Trimming left V 5 bases short and J 1 base short, with 11 bases between. The CDR3 nucleotides are TGTGCCAGCAGCAGGCCAGGCGAGAACACTGAAGCTTTCTTT. Encoded protein: CASSRPGENTEAFF.

The gene calls are TRBV11-3 and TRBJ2-2; TRBD2 aligns across 9 bases. After removal of 2 bases from V and 1 base from J, the junction contained 8 bases not matched to a gene. This CDR3 contains 18 residues. Germline V CDR1 and CDR2: SGHNT, YENEEA. CDR3 coding DNA: TGTGCCAGCAGCTTAAGTCTAGCGGGGACCTGGAACACCGGGGAGCTGTTTTTT. Residues: CASSLSLAGTWNTGELFF. The full variable domain, rest sourced from reference TRBV11-3 and TRBJ2-2, is EAGVVQSPRYKIIEKKQPVAFWCNPISGHNTLYWYLQNLGQGPELLIRYENEEAVDDSQLPKDRFSAERLKGVDSTLKIQPAELGDSAVYLCASSLSLAGTWNTGELFFGEGSRLTVL.

The chain combines TRBV6-2 or TRBV6-3 with TRBJ2-1; 8 bases match TRBD2. Trimming removed 5 bases from V and 0 bases from J; junction bases left unmatched: 0. The length of the CDR3 is 14 residues. CDR1 is MNHEY, CDR2 SVGEGT, per germline. Written as DNA, the CDR3 is TGTGCCAGCAGTAGCGGGAGCTCCTACAATGAGCAGTTCTTC. Translated, it gives CASSSGSSYNEQFF.

This rearrangement joins TRBV14 to TRBJ1-1, with 9 bases matching TRBD1. The CDR3 is 15 amino acids. Trimming at V came to 3 bases and at J to 5 bases, leaving 7 bases not matched to a gene. The V gene's germline CDR1 is SGHDN and CDR2 FVKESK. The CDR3 DNA reads TGTGCCAGCAGCCACTGGGGACAGGGTCGGACTGAAGCTTTCTTT. Amino acids: CASSHWGQGRTEAFF.

The genes are TRBV27 and TRBJ1-2; tentatively, D is TRBD1 (6 bases). Germline V gene lookup returns CDR1 MNHEY and CDR2 SMNVEV (reference sequence). This CDR3 region has 18 residues. V shed 6 bases and J shed 1 base, with 24 bases lying between them. The CDR3 region is CASSPMGAGTGGNYGYTF. Here the CDR3 DNA reads TGTGCCAGCAGCCCCATGGGGGCGGGAACGGGAGGTAACTATGGCTACACCTTC.

The chain carries TRBV13 and TRBJ2-5; 10 bases are shared with TRBD2. CDR3 length equals 16 residues. Germline CDR1 is PRHDT and CDR2 is FYEKMQ (reference sequence). Trimming removed 3 bases from V and 6 bases from J; junction bases left unmatched: 10. For the CDR3, the DNA is TGTGCCAGCAGCTTTTTGCCAGCGGGGGGGCAAAAGACCCAGTACTTC. Its protein is CASSFLPAGGQKTQYF.

The V call is TRBV28, the J call TRBJ2-3; 8 positions match TRBD2. The V segment lost 11 bases and the J segment 0 bases; nucleotides outside the gene matches: 4. Germline V CDR1 and CDR2: MDHEN, SYDVKM. This CDR3 has 13 residues. The CDR3 nucleotides read TGTGCCGGCCAGCGGGAGAGCACAGATACGCAGTATTTT. It specifies CAGQRESTDTQYF.